This entry lists 9 T cell receptor beta chains sequenced from one sample in a study of blood T cell repertoires in COVID-19. The assay was immunoSEQ multiplex PCR, and TCRdb's table has in-frame clones only and misses some. This repertoire shows about 68,000 clones, 87% found once; its top ten account for 6.5% to 8%. The sequenced sample consisted of peripheral blood. The receptors shown here come from a middle-aged man with active COVID-19.

Concerning this clone itself: Other DNA sequences in this sample translate to the same CDR3. This rearrangement joins TRBV7-9 to TRBJ1-2; 8 positions agree with TRBD1. J lost 3 bases, V lost 3 bases, and 3 bases had no gene match. The CDR3 sequence is 14 residues long. Germline lookup yields CDR1 SEHNR and CDR2 FQNEAQ (reference sequence). CDR3 nucleotides: TGTGCCAGCAGCTTGAACAGGGGGGACTATGGCTACACCTTC. It codes for CASSLNRGDYGYTF.

DNA for the CDR3: TGTGCCAGCAGCTTGCCTAAATTACAGGGAGATACGCAGTATTTT. Translated: CASSLPKLQGDTQYF. V is TRBV5-4 and J is TRBJ2-3, with TRBD1 as a possible D gene (6 bases). The germline V gene has CDR1 SGHNT and CDR2 YYREEE (reference sequence). The CDR3 runs to 15 residues. V shed 1 base and J shed 5 bases, with 14 bases lying between them. Combining the CDR3 with reference TRBV5-4 and TRBJ2-3 gives the whole variable domain ETGVTQSPTHLIKTRGQQVTLRCSSQSGHNTVSWYQQALGQGPQFIFQYYREEENGRGNFPPRFSGLQFPNYSSELNVNALELDDSALYLCASSLPKLQGDTQYFGPGTRLTVL.

CDR3 bases: TGTGCCAGCAGTCCTAGCGGGGTGAGCTACGAGCAGTACTTC. This codes for CASSPSGVSYEQYF. The chain employs TRBV28 and TRBJ2-7, with 9 nucleotides matching TRBD2. The V gene's germline CDR1 is MDHEN and CDR2 SYDVKM. Trimming at V came to 5 bases and at J to 3 bases, leaving 5 bases not matched to a gene. The CDR3 loop spans 14 amino acids.

V gene TRBV7-9 combines with J gene TRBJ1-4; tentatively, D is TRBD1 (6 bases). Germline V gene sequence: CDR1 SEHNR, CDR2 FQNEAQ (reference sequence). V shed 5 bases and J shed 6 bases, with 19 bases lying between them. This CDR3 region has 16 residues. The CDR3 coding sequence is TGTGCCAGCAGCCCTAGTTCAGGCCAGGGGTATGAAAAACTGTTTTTT. It yields the protein CASSPSSGQGYEKLFF.

The chain employs TRBV6-5 and TRBJ2-3; 11 positions agree with TRBD1. The V and J ends lost 7 bases and 3 bases, in that order; junction bases with no gene match: 6. CDR3 length: 15 residues. CDR1 is MNHEY, CDR2 SVGAGI, per germline. The DNA of the CDR3 is TGTGCCAGCAATCGGGACAGGGGGAGAACAGATACGCAGTATTTT. This translates into CASNRDRGRTDTQYF.

V and J are TRBV19 and TRBJ2-3, with TRBD2 identical over 13 bases. The CDR3 loop spans 15 amino acids. The trim removed 4 bases at V and 5 bases at J, leaving 3 bases unmatched. Germline V gene sequence: CDR1 LNHDA, CDR2 SQIVND (reference sequence). The CDR3 nucleotides are TGTGCCAGTAGTAGGAGGACTAGCGGGGGAGATACGCAGTATTTT. It yields the protein CASSRRTSGGDTQYF.

This chain uses TRBV4-1 with TRBJ2-7; D possibly corresponds to TRBD2 (6 bases). CDR3 size: 15 residues. Germline CDR1 reads MGHRA; CDR2 reads YSYEKL. V lost 0 bases to trimming and J lost 2 bases, with 11 bases between them. The CDR3 here is CASSQDSRLAYEQYF. The CDR3 region has the DNA TGCGCCAGCAGCCAAGATTCCCGACTAGCCTACGAGCAGTACTTC.

V is TRBV5-1 and J is TRBJ2-2, with 10 bases fitting TRBD2. With 7 bases clipped from V and 7 bases from J, the junction kept 10 bases outside the gene matches. Germline V gives CDR1 SGHRS, CDR2 YFSETQ. CDR3 length: 15 residues. CDR3 sequence reads: CASGDLAGVVGELFF. CDR3 DNA: TGCGCCAGCGGAGATCTAGCGGGAGTCGTCGGGGAGCTGTTTTTT.

The CDR3 sequence: CAASQLAGAYNEQFF. In DNA form, the CDR3 reads TGTGCCGCCTCCCAACTAGCGGGGGCCTACAATGAGCAGTTCTTC. V gene TRBV28 combines with J gene TRBJ2-1; 11 positions match TRBD2. This CDR3 spans 15 amino acids. The ends lost 11 bases at V and 2 bases at J; junction bases unmatched: 8. CDR1 MDHEN and CDR2 SYDVKM come from the germline V gene.